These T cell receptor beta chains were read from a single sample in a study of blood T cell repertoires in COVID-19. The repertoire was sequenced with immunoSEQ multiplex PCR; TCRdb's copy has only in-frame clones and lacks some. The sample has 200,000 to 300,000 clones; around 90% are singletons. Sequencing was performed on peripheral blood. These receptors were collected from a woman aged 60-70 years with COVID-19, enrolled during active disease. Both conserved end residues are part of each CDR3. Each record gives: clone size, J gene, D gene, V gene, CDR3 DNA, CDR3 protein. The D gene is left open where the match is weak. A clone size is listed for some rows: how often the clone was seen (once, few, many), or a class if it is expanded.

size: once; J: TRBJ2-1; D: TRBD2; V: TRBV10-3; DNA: TGTGCCATCAGCCAGACTAGCGGGGCTTACAATGAGCAGTTCTTC; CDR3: CAISQTSGAYNEQFF
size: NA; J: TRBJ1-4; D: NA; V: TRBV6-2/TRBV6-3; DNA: TGTGCCAGCAGTAGCCGGGGGGGATTTAATGAAAAACTGTTTTTT; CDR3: CASSSRGGFNEKLFF
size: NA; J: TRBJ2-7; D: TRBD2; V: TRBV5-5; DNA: TGTGCCAGCAGCTCGCTTAAAGACACTAGCGGCGAGCAGTACTTC; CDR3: CASSSLKDTSGEQYF
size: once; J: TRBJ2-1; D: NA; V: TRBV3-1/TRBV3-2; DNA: TGTGCCAGCAGCCAAGATACCGGGTACAATGAGCAGTTCTTC; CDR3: CASSQDTGYNEQFF
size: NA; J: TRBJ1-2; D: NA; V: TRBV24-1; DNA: TGTGCCACCAGTGACACCCGAGGCTATGGCTACACCTTC; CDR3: CATSDTRGYGYTF
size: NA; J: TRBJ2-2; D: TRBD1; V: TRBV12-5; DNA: TGTGCTAGTGGTTCCACGGGTGGGACAGGGCCCACCGGGGAGCTGTTTTTT; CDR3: CASGSTGGTGPTGELFF
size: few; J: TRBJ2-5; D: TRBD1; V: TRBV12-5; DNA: TGTGCTAGTGGTTTCGGACAGGGTGGAGAGACCCAGTACTTC; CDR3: CASGFGQGGETQYF
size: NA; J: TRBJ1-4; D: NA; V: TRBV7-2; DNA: TGTGCCAGCAGCTTAGGGGGACAAGGGAACGAAAAACTGTTTTTT; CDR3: CASSLGGQGNEKLFF
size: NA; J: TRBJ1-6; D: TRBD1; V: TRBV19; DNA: TGTGCCAGTAGTATGTCGCAGGGGGGTACTGGTGGTTCACCCCTCCACTTT; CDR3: CASSMSQGGTGGSPLHF
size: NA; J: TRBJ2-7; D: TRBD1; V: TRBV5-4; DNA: TGTGCCAGCAGCCTCAACCCCCGGGACAGGGGTAACGAGCAGTACTTC; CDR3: CASSLNPRDRGNEQYF
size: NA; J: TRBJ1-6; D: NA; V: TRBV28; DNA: TGTGCCAGCAGTTTATGGCGGGGGATCCCTAATTCACCCCTCCACTTT; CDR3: CASSLWRGIPNSPLHF
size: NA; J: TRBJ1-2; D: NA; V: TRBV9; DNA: TGTGCCAGCAGCGAGGGACACTACTCAACTGAGACTGGCTACACCTTC; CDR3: CASSEGHYSTETGYTF
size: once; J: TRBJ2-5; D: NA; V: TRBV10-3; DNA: TGTGCCATCAGTGAGAAGACACAACTTCAAGAGACCCAGTACTTC; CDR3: CAISEKTQLQETQYF
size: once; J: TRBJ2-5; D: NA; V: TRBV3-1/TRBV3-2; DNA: TGTGCCAGCAGCCAAGATCGAAGAGGGGCGGGGTCTAGAGAGACCCAGTACTTC; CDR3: CASSQDRRGAGSRETQYF
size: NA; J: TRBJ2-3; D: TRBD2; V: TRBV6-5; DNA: TGTGCCAGCAGTTACGGGACTAGCGGGAGGGCCGCTACGCAGTATTTT; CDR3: CASSYGTSGRAATQYF
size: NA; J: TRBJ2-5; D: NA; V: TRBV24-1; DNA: TGTGCCACCAGTGATCGAGGACTCCGAGAGACCCAGTACTTC; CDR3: CATSDRGLRETQYF
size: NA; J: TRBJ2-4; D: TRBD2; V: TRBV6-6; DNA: TGTGCCAGCAGTTATAGTCTAGCGGGAGTCAAAAACATTCAGTACTTC; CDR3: CASSYSLAGVKNIQYF
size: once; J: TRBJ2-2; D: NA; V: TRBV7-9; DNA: TGTGCCAGCAGCTTAGTTCCGGGCACCGGGGAGCTGTTTTTT; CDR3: CASSLVPGTGELFF
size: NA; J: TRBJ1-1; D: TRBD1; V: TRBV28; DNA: TGTGCCAGCAGTTTTCCGGGACAGGGGACACTGTCTTTCTTT; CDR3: CASSFPGQGTLSFF
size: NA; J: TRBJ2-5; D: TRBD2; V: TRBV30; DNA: TGTGCCTGGGGACTAGCGGGACTGGAGACCCAGTACTTC; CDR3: CAWGLAGLETQYF
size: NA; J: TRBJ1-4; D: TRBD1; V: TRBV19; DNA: TGTGCCAGTACTCCGACAGGGGGAGCAACTAATGAAAAACTGTTTTTT; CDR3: CASTPTGGATNEKLFF
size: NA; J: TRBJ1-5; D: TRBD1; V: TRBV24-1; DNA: TGTGCCACCAGCCCCACAGGGGCTAGCAATCAGCCCCAGCATTTT; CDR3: CATSPTGASNQPQHF
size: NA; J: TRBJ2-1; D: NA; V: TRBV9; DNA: TGTGCCAGCAGCGTAGAAGGGGAACCCTACAATGAGCAGTTCTTC; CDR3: CASSVEGEPYNEQFF
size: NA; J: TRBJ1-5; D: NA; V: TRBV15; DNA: TGTGCCACCAGCAGAGATCTGACAGGTATGGCTCAGCCCCAGCATTTT; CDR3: CATSRDLTGMAQPQHF
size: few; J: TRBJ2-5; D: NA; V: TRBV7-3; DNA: TGTGCCAGCAGCCCGGAGCCCCTGGCAGAGACCCAGTACTTC; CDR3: CASSPEPLAETQYF
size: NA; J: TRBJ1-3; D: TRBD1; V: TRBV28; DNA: TGTGCCAGCAGTTTTCGTGGGACAGGGGGAAACACCATATATTTT; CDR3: CASSFRGTGGNTIYF
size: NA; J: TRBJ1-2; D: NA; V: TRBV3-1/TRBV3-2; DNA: TGTGCCAGCAGCCAAGTTGCCACGCGGAGCCATGGCTACACCTTC; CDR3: CASSQVATRSHGYTF
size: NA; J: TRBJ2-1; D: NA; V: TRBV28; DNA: TGTGCCAGCAGCCAATTTGAGCAGTTCTTC; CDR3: CASSQFEQFF
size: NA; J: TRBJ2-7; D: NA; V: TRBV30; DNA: TGTGCCTGGAGTGTAAAGACGTCGGGAATGCAGTACTTC; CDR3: CAWSVKTSGMQYF
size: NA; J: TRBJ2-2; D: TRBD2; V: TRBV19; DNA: TGTGCCAGTAGAAAGGGAGGGCGAGCCACCGGGGAGCTGTTTTTT; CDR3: CASRKGGRATGELFF
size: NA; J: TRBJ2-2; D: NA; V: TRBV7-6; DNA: TGTGCCAGCAGCTTACTAGAGACCGGGGAGCTGTTTTTT; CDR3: CASSLLETGELFF
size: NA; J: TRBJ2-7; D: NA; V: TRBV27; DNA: TGTGCCAGCAGTCCCCTAGGCCCGTCGGGTGAGCAGTACTTC; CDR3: CASSPLGPSGEQYF
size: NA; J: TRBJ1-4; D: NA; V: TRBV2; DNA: TGTGCCAGCAGTGAGCCGGGGGGCTTTGAAAAACTGTTTTTT; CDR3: CASSEPGGFEKLFF
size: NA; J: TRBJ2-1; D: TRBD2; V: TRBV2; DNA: TGTGCCAGCATTCGCGACGGACTAGCGGGAGGGTATGGTAGGATCTTC; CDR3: CASIRDGLAGGYGRIF
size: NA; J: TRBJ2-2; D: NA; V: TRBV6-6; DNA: TGTGCCAGCAGTTACCAACAGGGTACCGGGGAGCTGTTTTTT; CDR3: CASSYQQGTGELFF
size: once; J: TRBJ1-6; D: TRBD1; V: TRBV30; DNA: TGTGCCTGGAGTGGGGACAGGGGGTCACCCCTCCACTTT; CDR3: CAWSGDRGSPLHF
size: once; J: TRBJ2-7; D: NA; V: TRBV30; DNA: TGTGCCTGGAGTGCCCAGCGGGCGGGAGAGCAGTACTTC; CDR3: CAWSAQRAGEQYF
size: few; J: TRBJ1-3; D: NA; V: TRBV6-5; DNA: TGTGCCAGCAGTCTAGAAGCTTTCTCTGGAAACACCATATATTTT; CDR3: CASSLEAFSGNTIYF
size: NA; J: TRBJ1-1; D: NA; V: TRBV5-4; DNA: TGTGCCAGCGCCGGTGGGAACACTGAAGCTTTCTTT; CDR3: CASAGGNTEAFF
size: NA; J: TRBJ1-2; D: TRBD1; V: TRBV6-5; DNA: TGTGCCAGCAGTCAGAGACAGGGCGAGAACTATGGCTACACCTTC; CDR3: CASSQRQGENYGYTF
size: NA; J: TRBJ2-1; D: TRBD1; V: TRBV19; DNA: TGTGCCAGTAGTAGAGGGGACAGCCCTTACTACAATGAGCAGTTCTTC; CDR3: CASSRGDSPYYNEQFF
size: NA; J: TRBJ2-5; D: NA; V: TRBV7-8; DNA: TGTGCCAGCAGCTTAGGTCGACTGCTCGTGGAGACCCAGTACTTC; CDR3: CASSLGRLLVETQYF
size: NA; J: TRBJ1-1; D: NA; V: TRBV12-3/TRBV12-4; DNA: TGTGCCAGCAGTTTAAGGGGATTTGAAGCTTTCTTT; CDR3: CASSLRGFEAFF
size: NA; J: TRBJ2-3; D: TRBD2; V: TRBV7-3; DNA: TGTGCCAGCGCCCCAGGACTAGCCGCGACAGATACGCAGTATTTT; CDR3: CASAPGLAATDTQYF
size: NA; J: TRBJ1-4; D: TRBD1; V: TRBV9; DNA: TGTGCCAGCAGCACCGGGACAGGCCCAGCAACTAATGAAAAACTGTTTTTT; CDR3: CASSTGTGPATNEKLFF
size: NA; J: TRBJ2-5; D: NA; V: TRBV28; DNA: TGTGCCAGTTCCGCTCCCGACGGACTTATGAGAACCCAGTACTTC; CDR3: CASSAPDGLMRTQYF
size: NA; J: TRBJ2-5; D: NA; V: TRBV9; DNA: TGTGCCAGCAGCGTCTCGGAAGAGACCCAGTACTTC; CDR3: CASSVSEETQYF
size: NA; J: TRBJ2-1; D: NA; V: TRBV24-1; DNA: TGTGCCACCAGTGAGCCCGGGAGTAGAAATGAGCAGTTCTTC; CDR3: CATSEPGSRNEQFF
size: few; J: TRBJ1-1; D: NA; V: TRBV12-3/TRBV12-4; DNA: TGTGCCACCAATGACAGGAGCAACACTGAAGCTTTCTTT; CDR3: CATNDRSNTEAFF
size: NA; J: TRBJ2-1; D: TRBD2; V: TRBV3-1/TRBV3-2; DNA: TGTGCCAGCAGCCGGAGAGCGGGAGGGTACAATGAGCAGTTCTTC; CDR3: CASSRRAGGYNEQFF
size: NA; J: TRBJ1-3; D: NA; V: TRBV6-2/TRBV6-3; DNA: TGTGCCAGCAGTACCACATCCAGAGGAGGAAACACCATATATTTT; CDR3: CASSTTSRGGNTIYF
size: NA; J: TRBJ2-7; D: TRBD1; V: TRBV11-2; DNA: TGTGCCAGCAGCTCCAATCAAAGGACAGGAACCTACGAGCAGTACTTC; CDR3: CASSSNQRTGTYEQYF
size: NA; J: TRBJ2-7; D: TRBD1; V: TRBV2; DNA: TGTGCCAGCAGGGGGGCCACAGGGGGCGGGAACGAGCAGTACTTC; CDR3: CASRGATGGGNEQYF
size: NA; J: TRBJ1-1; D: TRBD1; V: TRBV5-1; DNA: TGCGCCAGCAGCCGACTTTGGACAGGCGATAATCACACTGAAGCTTTCTTT; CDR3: CASSRLWTGDNHTEAFF
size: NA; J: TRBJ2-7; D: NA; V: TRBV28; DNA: TGTGCCAGCAGTTTGAGAAGGGGCGAGCAGTACTTC; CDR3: CASSLRRGEQYF